This note documents a single TCR beta chain sequence. Original processing notes: Using reference gene primer amplification, nucleated cell counts were estimated. TCRdb keeps only in-frame clones here, not all; method: immunoSEQ multiplex PCR. Clonal size and the V and J genes are those of that table, whereas D and trimming came from the DNA. The sample yields 170,000 or so clones, roughly 83% seen once. This sample is drawn from a study of blood T cell repertoires in COVID-19. At the level of the study: COVID-19 samples collected from the United States, Italy and Spain covered acute and convalescent phases. T cells, B-cell-depleted T cells, or PBMCs supplied cDNA or gDNA.

CDR1 is SGHRS and CDR2 is YFSETQ in the germline V gene. The CDR3 is 15 amino acids. The ends lost 0 bases at V and 2 bases at J; junction bases unmatched: 3. The origin of this receptor is a human donor in a cohort sampled during active COVID-19. Sequenced input: peripheral blood. The chain recombines TRBV5-1 with TRBJ2-7; 9 bases are a match to TRBD1. CDR3 DNA: TGCGCCAGCAGCTTGGGAGGGACAGGGACCTACGAGCAGTACTTC. Translating it yields CASSLGGTGTYEQYF.